Shown below are 21 T cell receptor beta chains from a single sample sequenced in a study of control samples from healthy donors and cancer patients. Assay: immunoSEQ multiplex PCR; the TCRdb copy retains only in-frame clones and omits some. The sample has 230,000 or so clones; around 94% are singletons. Sequences were obtained from blood. All receptors come from a man aged 50-59 years in good health.

The chain employs TRBV28 and TRBJ1-6; D gene ambiguous. The CDR3 totals 14 residues. V shed 8 bases and J shed 1 base, with 9 bases lying between them. From germline, CDR1 is MDHEN and CDR2 SYDVKM. The CDR3 here is CASRTGSYNSPLHF. In DNA, the CDR3 is TGTGCCAGCCGTACGGGGTCCTATAATTCACCCCTCCACTTT. The whole variable domain, remainder taken from reference TRBV28 and TRBJ1-6, is DVKVTQSSRYLVKRTGEKVFLECVQDMDHENMFWYRQDPGLGLRLIYFSYDVKMKEKGDIPEGYSVSREKKERFSLILESASTNQTSMYLCASRTGSYNSPLHFGNGTRLTVT.

The CDR3 here is CATALGHLDRGKLFF. In DNA form, the CDR3 reads TGTGCCACCGCCCTAGGACACTTGGACCGAGGAAAACTGTTTTTT. The rearrangement uses TRBV19 and TRBJ1-4; the D gene is possibly TRBD1 (5 bases). With 10 bases removed from V and 10 bases from J, the gap between germline ends came to 25 bases. CDR1 and CDR2 (germline): LNHDA, SQIVND (reference sequence). CDR3 length equals 15 residues.

This sequence joins TRBV27 and TRBJ2-7; TRBD2 matches 10 bases. The CDR3 is made up of 16 amino acids. Germline assignment: CDR1 MNHEY and CDR2 SMNVEV (reference sequence). The trim removed 0 bases at V and 3 bases at J, leaving 5 bases unmatched. CDR3 nucleotides: TGTGCCAGCAGTTTATCGGTAGCGGGGGGTATCTACGAGCAGTACGTC. It translates to CASSLSVAGGIYEQYV.

The chain links TRBV5-1 to TRBJ1-1; no clear D. From germline, CDR1 is SGHRS and CDR2 YFSETQ. V was shortened by 0 bases and J by 3 bases, with 12 bases between the two germline ends. CDR3 length equals 15 residues. CDR3 region: CASSLDVSGDTEAFF. CDR3 DNA: TGCGCCAGCAGCTTGGACGTATCCGGTGACACTGAAGCTTTCTTT. Together with reference TRBV5-1 and TRBJ1-1, the CDR3 gives the full variable domain: KAGVTQTPRYLIKTRGQQVTLSCSPISGHRSVSWYQQTPGQGLQFLFEYFSETQRNKGNFPGRFSGRQFSNSRSEMNVSTLELGDSALYLCASSLDVSGDTEAFFGQGTRLTVV.

This clone was observed a single time. The chain has TRBV5-6 and TRBJ1-1, with D possibly TRBD1 on 6 matching bases. Germline CDR1 is SGHDT and CDR2 is YYEEEE. The V end lost 2 bases, the J end lost 11 bases, and 13 bases lay between the germline ends. This CDR3 contains 12 residues. The CDR3 sequence: CASSFQGSTAFF. The CDR3 DNA reads as TGTGCCAGCAGCTTCCAGGGGAGCACGGCTTTCTTT.

The chain carries TRBV6-6 and TRBJ1-1; D unresolved. The CDR3 runs to 13 residues. V was trimmed by 8 bases and J by 5 bases, leaving 15 bases between them. Germline V gives CDR1 MNHNY, CDR2 SVGAGI (reference sequence). Written as DNA, the CDR3 is TGTGCCAGCCCCCAGGTAGATGGGACTGAAGCTTTCTTT. Translated, it gives CASPQVDGTEAFF.

The chain is built from TRBV19 and TRBJ2-1, with a weak D call TRBD1 (6 bases). Germline loops: CDR1 LNHDA, CDR2 SQIVND (reference sequence). Trimming removed 5 bases at V and 2 bases at J, with 13 bases between. The CDR3 totals 15 residues. CDR3 nucleotide sequence: TGTGCCAGTAGTTCAGACAGGATTCCCTACAATGAGCAGTTCTTC. This translates into CASSSDRIPYNEQFF. The complete variable domain, with remaining parts taken from reference TRBV19 and TRBJ2-1, reads DGGITQSPKYLFRKEGQNVTLSCEQNLNHDAMYWYRQDPGQGLRLIYYSQIVNDFQKGDIAEGYSVSREKKESFPLTVTSAQKNPTAFYLCASSSDRIPYNEQFFGPGTRLTVL.

The chain carries TRBV9 and TRBJ2-4, with 12 nucleotides matching TRBD2. The V gene's germline CDR1 is SGDLS and CDR2 YYNGEE. This CDR3 is 14 amino acids long. After removal of 7 bases from V and 8 bases from J, the junction contained 7 bases not matched to a gene. CDR3 nucleotide sequence: TGTGCCAGCGTCCGGACTAGCGGGGAGGACATTCAGTACTTC. Protein sequence: CASVRTSGEDIQYF.

This rearrangement joins TRBV9 to TRBJ1-1, with 9 bases fitting TRBD1. V shed 4 bases, J shed 0 bases, and the junction held 7 bases outside the gene matches. The CDR3 sequence is 16 residues long. The germline V gene has CDR1 SGDLS and CDR2 YYNGEE. CDR3 in amino acids: CASSPWTGAMNTEAFF. Written as DNA, the CDR3 is TGTGCCAGCAGCCCCTGGACAGGGGCCATGAACACTGAAGCTTTCTTT.

The J gene is TRBJ2-5, the V gene TRBV3-1 (or the pseudogene TRBV3-2); either TRBD1 or TRBD2 may fit D (5 bases each). Germline loops: CDR1 LGHDT, CDR2 YNNKEL (reference sequence). There are 15 residues in the CDR3. Trimming removed 1 base from V and 2 bases from J, with 11 bases in between. Here the CDR3 reads CASSQGTGPQETQYF. CDR3 in DNA: TGTGCCAGCAGCCAAGGGACGGGGCCTCAAGAGACCCAGTACTTC.

This clone was counted once. The chain recombines TRBV23-1 with TRBJ2-1, with D maybe TRBD2 (5 bases). TRBV23-1 is designated an ORF whose function remains uncertain. Trimming cost V 1 base and J 8 bases, with 30 bases left between them. This CDR3 contains 20 residues. CDR3 sequence (DNA): TGCGCCAGCAGTCAATATAATTTAGGGAGACGTCCTATCGAGGTCGATGAGCAGTTCTTC. Translated: CASSQYNLGRRPIEVDEQFF.

The chain joins TRBV19 to TRBJ2-2, with D tentatively TRBD1 (5 bases). CDR3 length: 13 residues. Trimming stripped 6 bases from V and 7 bases from J, with 12 bases between. CDR1 LNHDA and CDR2 SQIVND come from the germline V gene (reference sequence). The CDR3 loop is CASSPAGFGELFF. As DNA, the CDR3 is TGTGCCAGTAGCCCCGCAGGGTTCGGGGAGCTGTTTTTT.

The rearrangement uses TRBV27 and TRBJ1-5; TRBD1 aligns across 10 bases. The CDR3 extends over 16 amino acids. J was trimmed by 0 bases and V by 5 bases; bases with no gene match: 4. CDR1 is MNHEY, CDR2 SMNVEV, per germline (reference sequence). CDR3 amino acids: CASSARQGASNQPQHF. The DNA for the CDR3 is TGTGCCAGCAGTGCCCGACAGGGGGCTAGCAATCAGCCCCAGCATTTT.

V usage is TRBV5-1 and J usage is TRBJ2-1, with D maybe TRBD1 (6 bases). The CDR3 sequence is 11 residues long. Trimming took off 5 bases at V and 10 bases at J, with 10 bases between the two ends. In germline, CDR1 is SGHRS, CDR2 YFSETQ. CDR3 amino acids: CASSSGTEQFF. The CDR3 DNA reads as TGCGCCAGCAGTTCCGGGACAGAGCAGTTCTTC.

This sequence joins TRBV18 and TRBJ1-4; 8 bases map to TRBD1. After removal of 3 bases from V and 1 base from J, the junction contained 7 bases not matched to a gene. Per germline, CDR1 KGHSH and CDR2 LQKENI. This CDR3 is 17 amino acids long. CDR3 DNA: TGTGCCAGCTCACCGGGCAGGGGGCAGGAAACTAATGAAAAACTGTTTTTT. This codes for CASSPGRGQETNEKLFF.

CDR3 loop: CASSPTDSTNEKLFF. The CDR3 region has the DNA TGTGCCAGCAGCCCGACTGATTCAACTAATGAAAAACTGTTTTTT. This rearrangement joins TRBV3-1 (or the pseudogene TRBV3-2) to TRBJ1-4; D gene unclear. Per the germline V gene, CDR1 is LGHDT and CDR2 is YNNKEL (reference sequence). The V gene lost 4 bases and the J gene lost 0 bases, with 9 bases spanning the gap. The CDR3 is 15 residues long.

The chain combines TRBV21-1 with TRBJ1-4; TRBD1 was called by the table and not checked on the DNA. TRBV21-1 has pseudogene status. This CDR3 has 16 amino acids. The CDR3 nucleotides read TGTGCCAGCCCATACAGGGGACAGGGACCTAATGAAAAACTGTTTTTT. Protein sequence: CASPYRGQGPNEKLFF.

V usage is TRBV28 and J usage is TRBJ1-1; D remains unclear. V gave up 6 bases and J gave up 3 bases, with 8 bases separating them. The germline V gene encodes CDR1 MDHEN and CDR2 SYDVKM. There are 12 residues in the CDR3. The CDR3 DNA sequence: TGTGCCAGCAGGGGAGGGTACACTGAAGCTTTCTTT. Encoded protein: CASRGGYTEAFF. Complete variable domain (other parts from reference TRBV28 and TRBJ1-1): DVKVTQSSRYLVKRTGEKVFLECVQDMDHENMFWYRQDPGLGLRLIYFSYDVKMKEKGDIPEGYSVSREKKERFSLILESASTNQTSMYLCASRGGYTEAFFGQGTRLTVV.

The chain is built from TRBV19 and TRBJ1-1; no reliable D call. There are 15 residues in the CDR3. Germline CDR1 is LNHDA and CDR2 is SQIVND (reference sequence). CDR3 in amino acids: CVTVTTPGMWTEAFF. CDR3 in DNA: TGTGTCACAGTAACCACACCGGGGATGTGGACTGAAGCTTTCTTT.

The gene calls are TRBV5-6 and TRBJ2-7; TRBD1 or TRBD2 may be the D gene (6 bases each). This CDR3 has 13 amino acids. The germline V gene encodes CDR1 SGHDT and CDR2 YYEEEE. Trimming cost V 3 bases and J 2 bases, with 9 bases left between them. The CDR3, as DNA: TGTGCCAGCAGCTCGGGGGCCACCTACGAGCAGTACGTC. Amino acid sequence: CASSSGATYEQYV.

The chain uses TRBV6-6 and TRBJ1-1; a weak D match, TRBD1 (5 bases). Germline V lookup: CDR1 MNHNY, CDR2 SVGAGI (reference sequence). The CDR3 spans 12 residues. The V and J ends lost 4 bases and 5 bases respectively, with 8 bases between them. The CDR3 nucleotides read TGTGCCAGCAGTTCCAGGGAAACTGAAGCTTTCTTT. It codes for CASSSRETEAFF.